Given below is one T cell receptor (beta chain) in context. These data belong to a study of brain metastases from non-small cell lung cancer. The CDR3 consists of 15 residues. The V end lost 5 bases, the J end lost 0 bases, and 13 bases lay between the germline ends. The V gene's germline CDR1 is SEHNR and CDR2 FQNEAQ (reference sequence). Clones were sequenced by immunoSEQ multiplex PCR, and TCRdb holds only the in-frame ones, with some missing. The sample consists of around 2,500 clones, roughly 83% of them appearing once. Sample: tumor-adjacent normal tissue. The genes are TRBV7-9 and TRBJ2-5; D may correspond to TRBD1 or TRBD2 (5 bases each). The clonotype originates from a donor at least 40 years old with non-small cell lung cancer. In DNA form, the CDR3 reads TGTGCCAGCAGCCCGGGGCTGGGGGACCAAGAGACCCAGTACTTC. It translates to CASSPGLGDQETQYF.